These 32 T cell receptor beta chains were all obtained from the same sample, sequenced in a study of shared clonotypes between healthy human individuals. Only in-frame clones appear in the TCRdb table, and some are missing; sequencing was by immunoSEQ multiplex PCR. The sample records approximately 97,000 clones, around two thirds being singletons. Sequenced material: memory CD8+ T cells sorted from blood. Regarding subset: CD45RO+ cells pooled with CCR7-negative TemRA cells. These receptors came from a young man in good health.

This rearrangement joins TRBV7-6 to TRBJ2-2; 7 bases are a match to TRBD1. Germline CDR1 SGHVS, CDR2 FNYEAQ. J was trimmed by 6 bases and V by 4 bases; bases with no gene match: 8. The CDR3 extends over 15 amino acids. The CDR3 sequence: CASSSLTGRAGELFF. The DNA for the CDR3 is TGTGCCAGCAGCTCGCTGACAGGGCGAGCCGGGGAGCTGTTTTTT.

The CDR3 is CASSLGAAGYGYTF. The CDR3 coding sequence is TGCGCCAGCAGCCTCGGAGCAGCAGGCTATGGCTACACCTTC. The V call is TRBV4-1, the J call TRBJ1-2; D gene uncertain. CDR1 and CDR2 (germline): MGHRA, YSYEKL. This CDR3 has 14 amino acids. The ends were cut back, 4 bases at V and 4 bases at J, with 13 bases in the middle.

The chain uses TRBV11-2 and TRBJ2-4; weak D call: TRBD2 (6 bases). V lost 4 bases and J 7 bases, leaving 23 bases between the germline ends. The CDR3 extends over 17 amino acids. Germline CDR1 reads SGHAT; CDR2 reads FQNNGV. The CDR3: CASSSRLVSFFRNIQYF. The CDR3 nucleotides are TGTGCCAGCAGCTCTCGACTAGTATCTTTTTTTCGGAACATTCAGTACTTC.

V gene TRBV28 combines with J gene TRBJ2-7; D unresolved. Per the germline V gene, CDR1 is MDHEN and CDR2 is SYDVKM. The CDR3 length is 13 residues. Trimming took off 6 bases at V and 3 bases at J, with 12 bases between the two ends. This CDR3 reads CASSPSSDYEQYF. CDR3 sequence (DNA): TGTGCCAGCAGCCCTAGTAGTGACTACGAGCAGTACTTC.

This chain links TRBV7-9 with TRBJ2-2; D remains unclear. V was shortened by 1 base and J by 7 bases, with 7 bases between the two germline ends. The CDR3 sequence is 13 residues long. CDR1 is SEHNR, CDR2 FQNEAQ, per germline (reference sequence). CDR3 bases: TGTGCCAGCAGCTTAGGAAGCATCGGGGAGCTGTTTTTT. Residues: CASSLGSIGELFF.

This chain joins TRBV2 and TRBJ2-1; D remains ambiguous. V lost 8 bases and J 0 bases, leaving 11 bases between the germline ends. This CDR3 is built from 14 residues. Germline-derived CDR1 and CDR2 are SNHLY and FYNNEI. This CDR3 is CASEERSSYNEQFF. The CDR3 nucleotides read TGTGCCAGCGAAGAAAGGAGCTCCTACAATGAGCAGTTCTTC.

DNA for the CDR3: TGTGCCAGCACCGGGTCCTATTACGAGCAGTACTTC. This encodes CASTGSYYEQYF. The chain joins TRBV27 to TRBJ2-7; D not certain. V lost 7 bases and J 4 bases, leaving 11 bases between the germline ends. CDR1 is MNHEY, CDR2 SMNVEV, per germline (reference sequence). The CDR3 has 12 residues.

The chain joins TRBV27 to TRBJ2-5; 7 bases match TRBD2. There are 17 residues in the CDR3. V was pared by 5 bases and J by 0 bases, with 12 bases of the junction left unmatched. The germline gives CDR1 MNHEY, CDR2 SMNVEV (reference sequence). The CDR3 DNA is TGTGCCAGCAGTCTAGTCGCGGCTAGCGGAGACCAAGAGACCCAGTACTTC. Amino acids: CASSLVAASGDQETQYF.

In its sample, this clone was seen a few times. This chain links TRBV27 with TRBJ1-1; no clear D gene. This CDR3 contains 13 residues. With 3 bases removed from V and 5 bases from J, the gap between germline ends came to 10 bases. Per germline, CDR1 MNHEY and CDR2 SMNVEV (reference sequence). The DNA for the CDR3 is TGTGCCAGCAGTTTGGACCCGAGGACTGAAGCTTTCTTT. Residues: CASSLDPRTEAFF.

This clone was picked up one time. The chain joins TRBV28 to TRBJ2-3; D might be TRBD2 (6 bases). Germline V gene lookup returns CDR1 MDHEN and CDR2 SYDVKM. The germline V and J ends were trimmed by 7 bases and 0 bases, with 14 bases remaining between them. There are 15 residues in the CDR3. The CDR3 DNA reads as TGTGCCAGCACCTTAGCGGATACTAGCACAGATACGCAGTATTTT. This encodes CASTLADTSTDTQYF.

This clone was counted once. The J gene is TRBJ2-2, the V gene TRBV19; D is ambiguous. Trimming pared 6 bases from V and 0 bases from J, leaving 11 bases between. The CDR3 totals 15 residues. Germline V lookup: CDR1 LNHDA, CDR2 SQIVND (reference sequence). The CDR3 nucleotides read TGTGCCAGTAGAAACAGAATCTCGAACACCGGGGAGCTGTTTTTT. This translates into CASRNRISNTGELFF.

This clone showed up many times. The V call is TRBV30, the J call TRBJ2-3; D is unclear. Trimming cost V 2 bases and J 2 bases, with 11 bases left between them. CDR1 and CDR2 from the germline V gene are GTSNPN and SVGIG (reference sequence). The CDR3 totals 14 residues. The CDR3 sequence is CAWSLKDDTDTQYF. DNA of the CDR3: TGTGCCTGGAGTCTAAAGGACGACACAGATACGCAGTATTTT.

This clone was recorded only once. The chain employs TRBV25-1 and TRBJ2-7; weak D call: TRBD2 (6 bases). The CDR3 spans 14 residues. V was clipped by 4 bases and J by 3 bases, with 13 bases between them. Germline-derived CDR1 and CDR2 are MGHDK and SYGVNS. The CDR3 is CASSGRENRYEQYF. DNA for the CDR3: TGTGCCAGCAGTGGACGGGAGAATCGCTACGAGCAGTACTTC.

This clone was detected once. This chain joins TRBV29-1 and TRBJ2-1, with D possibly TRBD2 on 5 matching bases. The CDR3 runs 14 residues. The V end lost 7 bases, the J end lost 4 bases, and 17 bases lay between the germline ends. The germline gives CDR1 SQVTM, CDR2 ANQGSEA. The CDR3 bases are TGCAGCGAAGGTCTAGCAAACGCGTACAATGAGCAGTTCTTC. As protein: CSEGLANAYNEQFF.

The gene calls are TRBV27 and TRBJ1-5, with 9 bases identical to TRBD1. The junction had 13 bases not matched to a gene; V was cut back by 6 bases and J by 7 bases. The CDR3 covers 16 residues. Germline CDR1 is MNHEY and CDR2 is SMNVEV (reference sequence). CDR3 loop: CASSLNSDRGSQPQHF. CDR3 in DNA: TGTGCCAGCAGCCTAAATTCGGACAGGGGTTCGCAGCCCCAGCATTTT.

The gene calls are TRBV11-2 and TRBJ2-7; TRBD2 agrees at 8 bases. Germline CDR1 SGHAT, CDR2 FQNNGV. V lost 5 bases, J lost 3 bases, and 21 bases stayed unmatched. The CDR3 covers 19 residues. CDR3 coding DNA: TGTGCCAGCAGCCTAAACCCCCGCGACACGAGCGGGAGTTTCTACGAGCAGTACTTC. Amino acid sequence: CASSLNPRDTSGSFYEQYF.

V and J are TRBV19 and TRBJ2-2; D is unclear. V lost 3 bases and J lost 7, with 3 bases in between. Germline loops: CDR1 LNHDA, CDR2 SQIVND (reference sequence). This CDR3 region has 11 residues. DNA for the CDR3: TGTGCCAGTAGTATGTTCGGGGAGCTGTTTTTT. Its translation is CASSMFGELFF. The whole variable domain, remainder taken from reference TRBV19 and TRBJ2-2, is DGGITQSPKYLFRKEGQNVTLSCEQNLNHDAMYWYRQDPGQGLRLIYYSQIVNDFQKGDIAEGYSVSREKKESFPLTVTSAQKNPTAFYLCASSMFGELFFGEGSRLTVL.

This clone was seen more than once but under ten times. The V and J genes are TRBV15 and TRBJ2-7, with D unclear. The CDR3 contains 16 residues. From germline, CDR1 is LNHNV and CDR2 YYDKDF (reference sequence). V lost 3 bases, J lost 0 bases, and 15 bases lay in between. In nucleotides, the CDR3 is TGTGCCACCAGCAGGCATCCGACTGCTAGCTCCTACGAGCAGTACTTC. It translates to CATSRHPTASSYEQYF.

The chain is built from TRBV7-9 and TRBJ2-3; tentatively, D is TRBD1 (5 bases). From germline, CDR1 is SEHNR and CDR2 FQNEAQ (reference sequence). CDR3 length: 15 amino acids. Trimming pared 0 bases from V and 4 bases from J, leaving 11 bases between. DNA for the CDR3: TGTGCCAGCAGCTTAGCTCAGGGCGCGGCAGATACGCAGTATTTT. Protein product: CASSLAQGAADTQYF. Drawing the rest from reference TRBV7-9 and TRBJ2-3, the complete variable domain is DTGVSQNPRHKITKRGQNVTFRCDPISEHNRLYWYRQTLGQGPEFLTYFQNEAQLEKSRLLSDRFSAERPKGSFSTLEIQRTEQGDSAMYLCASSLAQGAADTQYFGPGTRLTVL.

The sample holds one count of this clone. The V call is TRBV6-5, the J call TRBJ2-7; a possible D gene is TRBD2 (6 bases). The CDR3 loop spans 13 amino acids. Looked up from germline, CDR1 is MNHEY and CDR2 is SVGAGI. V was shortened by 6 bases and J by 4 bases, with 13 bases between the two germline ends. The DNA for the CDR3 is TGTGCCAGCAGCCAGGCCCGGGGGTACGAGCAGTACTTC. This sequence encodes CASSQARGYEQYF.

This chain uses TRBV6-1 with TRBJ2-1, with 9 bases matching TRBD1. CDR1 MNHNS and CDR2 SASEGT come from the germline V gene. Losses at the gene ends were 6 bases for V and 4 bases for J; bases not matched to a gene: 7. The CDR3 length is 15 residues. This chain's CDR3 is CASSPGTGSYNEQFF. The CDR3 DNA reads TGTGCCAGCAGCCCCGGGACAGGGTCTTACAATGAGCAGTTCTTC.

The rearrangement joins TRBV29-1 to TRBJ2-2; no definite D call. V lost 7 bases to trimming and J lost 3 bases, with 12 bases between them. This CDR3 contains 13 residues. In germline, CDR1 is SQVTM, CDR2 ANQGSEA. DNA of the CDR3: TGCAGCGCTCCGAAGGATGACACCGGGGAGCTGTTTTTT. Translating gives CSAPKDDTGELFF.

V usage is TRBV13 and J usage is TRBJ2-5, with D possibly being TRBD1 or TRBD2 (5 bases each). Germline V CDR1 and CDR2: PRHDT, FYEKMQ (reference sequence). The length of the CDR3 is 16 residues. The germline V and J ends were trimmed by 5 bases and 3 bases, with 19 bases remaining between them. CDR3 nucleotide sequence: TGTGCCAGCAGCCGAAAATTCGGGACGGCTAAAGAGACCCAGTACTTC. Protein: CASSRKFGTAKETQYF.

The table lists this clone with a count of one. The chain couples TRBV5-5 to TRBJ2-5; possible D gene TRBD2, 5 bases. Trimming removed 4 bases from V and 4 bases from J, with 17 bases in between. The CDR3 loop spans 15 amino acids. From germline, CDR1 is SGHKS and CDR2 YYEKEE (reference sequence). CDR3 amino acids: CASSGLQIEGETQYF. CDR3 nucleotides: TGTGCCAGCAGCGGATTACAGATCGAGGGAGAGACCCAGTACTTC.

The CDR3 DNA reads as TGTGCCAGCAGCGGGACTAGTGGGGTAGATACGCAGTATTTT. Translation gives CASSGTSGVDTQYF. This chain uses TRBV7-9 with TRBJ2-3; 8 bases match TRBD2. Germline assignment: CDR1 SEHNR and CDR2 FQNEAQ (reference sequence). The CDR3 has 14 amino acids. The junction had 6 bases not matched to a gene; V was cut back by 5 bases and J by 5 bases.

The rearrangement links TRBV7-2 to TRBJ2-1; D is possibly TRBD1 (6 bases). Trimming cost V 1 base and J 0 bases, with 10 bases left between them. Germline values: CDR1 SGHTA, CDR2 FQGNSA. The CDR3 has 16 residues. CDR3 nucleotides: TGTGCCAGCAGCTTAGGAGTCAGGGGCTCCTACAATGAGCAGTTCTTC. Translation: CASSLGVRGSYNEQFF.

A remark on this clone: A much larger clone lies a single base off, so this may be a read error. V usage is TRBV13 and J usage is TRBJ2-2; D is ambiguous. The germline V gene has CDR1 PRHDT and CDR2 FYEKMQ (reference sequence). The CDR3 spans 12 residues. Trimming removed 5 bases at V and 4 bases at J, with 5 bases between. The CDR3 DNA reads TGTGCCAGCAGCCGATTCACCGGGGAGCTGTTTTTT. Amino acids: CASSRFTGELFF.

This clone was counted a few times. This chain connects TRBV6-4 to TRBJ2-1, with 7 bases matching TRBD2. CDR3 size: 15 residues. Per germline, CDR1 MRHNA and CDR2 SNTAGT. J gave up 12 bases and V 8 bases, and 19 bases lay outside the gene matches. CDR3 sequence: CASSPGTGGPEGQFF. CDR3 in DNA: TGTGCCAGCTCCCCGGGGACGGGAGGCCCCGAGGGGCAGTTCTTC.

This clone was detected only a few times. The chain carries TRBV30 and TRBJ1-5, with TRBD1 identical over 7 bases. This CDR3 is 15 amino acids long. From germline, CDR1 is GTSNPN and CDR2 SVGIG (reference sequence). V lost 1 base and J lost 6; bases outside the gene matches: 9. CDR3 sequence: CAWSDPRQGGQPQHF. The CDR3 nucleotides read TGTGCCTGGAGTGACCCACGACAGGGTGGTCAGCCCCAGCATTTT.

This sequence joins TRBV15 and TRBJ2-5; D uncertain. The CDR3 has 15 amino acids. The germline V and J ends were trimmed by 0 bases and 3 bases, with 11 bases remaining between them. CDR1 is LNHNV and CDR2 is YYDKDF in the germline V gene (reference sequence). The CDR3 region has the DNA TGTGCCACCAGCAGAGAAGGAACCCATAAAGAGACCCAGTACTTC. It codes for CATSREGTHKETQYF.

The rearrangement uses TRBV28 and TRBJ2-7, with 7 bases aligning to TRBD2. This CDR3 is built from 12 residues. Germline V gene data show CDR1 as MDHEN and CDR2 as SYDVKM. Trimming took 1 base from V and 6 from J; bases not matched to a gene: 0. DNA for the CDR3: TGTGCCAGCAGTTTATTAGCGGGCGAGCAGTACTTC. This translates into CASSLLAGEQYF. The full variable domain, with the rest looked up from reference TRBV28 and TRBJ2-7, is DVKVTQSSRYLVKRTGEKVFLECVQDMDHENMFWYRQDPGLGLRLIYFSYDVKMKEKGDIPEGYSVSREKKERFSLILESASTNQTSMYLCASSLLAGEQYFGPGTRLTVT.

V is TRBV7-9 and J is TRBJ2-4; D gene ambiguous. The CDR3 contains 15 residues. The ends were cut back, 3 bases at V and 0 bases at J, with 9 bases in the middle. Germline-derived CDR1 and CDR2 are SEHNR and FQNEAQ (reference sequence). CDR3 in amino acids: CASSFSELAKNIQYF. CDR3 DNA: TGTGCCAGCAGCTTTTCGGAGTTAGCCAAAAACATTCAGTACTTC.